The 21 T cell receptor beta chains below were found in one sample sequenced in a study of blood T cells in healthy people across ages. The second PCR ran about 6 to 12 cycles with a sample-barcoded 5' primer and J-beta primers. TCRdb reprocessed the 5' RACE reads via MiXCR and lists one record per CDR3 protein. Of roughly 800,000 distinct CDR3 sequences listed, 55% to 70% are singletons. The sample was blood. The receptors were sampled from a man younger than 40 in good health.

CDR3 DNA sequence: TGTGCCAGCAGCCCCGGGGAAAACAGCTATGGCTACACCTTC. This codes for CASSPGENSYGYTF. V and J are TRBV28 and TRBJ1-2; D gene unclear. V was clipped by 6 bases and J by 4 bases, with 15 bases between them. Germline V CDR1 and CDR2: MDHEN, SYDVKM. This CDR3 contains 14 residues.

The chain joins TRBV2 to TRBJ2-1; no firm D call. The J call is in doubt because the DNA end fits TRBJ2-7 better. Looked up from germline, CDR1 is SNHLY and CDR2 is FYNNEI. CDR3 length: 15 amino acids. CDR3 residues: CASSGTLSSYNEQYF. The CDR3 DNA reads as TGTGCCAGCAGTGGGACCTTGAGCTCCTACAATGAGCAGTACTTC.

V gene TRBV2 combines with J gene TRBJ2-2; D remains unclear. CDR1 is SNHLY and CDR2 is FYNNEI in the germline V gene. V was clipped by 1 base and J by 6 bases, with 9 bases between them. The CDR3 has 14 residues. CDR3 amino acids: CASSEVSGAGELFF. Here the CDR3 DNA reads TGTGCCAGCAGTGAAGTCAGTGGGGCCGGGGAGCTGTTTTTT.

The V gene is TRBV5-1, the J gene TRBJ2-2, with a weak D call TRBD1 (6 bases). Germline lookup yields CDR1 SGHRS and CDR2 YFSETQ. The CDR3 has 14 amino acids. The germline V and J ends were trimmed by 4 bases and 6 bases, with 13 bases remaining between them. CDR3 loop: CASSITGIAGELFF. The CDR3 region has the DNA TGCGCCAGCAGCATTACAGGGATCGCCGGGGAGCTGTTTTTT.

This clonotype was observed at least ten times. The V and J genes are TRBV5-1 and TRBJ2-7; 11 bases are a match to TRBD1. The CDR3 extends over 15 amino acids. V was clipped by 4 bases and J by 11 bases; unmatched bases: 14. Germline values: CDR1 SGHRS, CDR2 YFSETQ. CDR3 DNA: TGCGCCAGCAGCCTCTCCGGGACAGGGGGATCGGAAAAGTACTTC. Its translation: CASSLSGTGGSEKYF.

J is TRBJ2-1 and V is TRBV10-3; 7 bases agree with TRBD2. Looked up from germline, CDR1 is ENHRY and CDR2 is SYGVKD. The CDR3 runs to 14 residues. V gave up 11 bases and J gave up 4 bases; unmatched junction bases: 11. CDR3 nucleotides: TGTGCCGCAACCGGGACTATACCTTACAATGAGCAGTTCTTC. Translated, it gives CAATGTIPYNEQFF.

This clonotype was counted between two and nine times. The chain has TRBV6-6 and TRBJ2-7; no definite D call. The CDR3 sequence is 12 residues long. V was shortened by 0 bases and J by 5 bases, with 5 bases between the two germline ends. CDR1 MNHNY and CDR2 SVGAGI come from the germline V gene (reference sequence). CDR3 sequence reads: CASSYSDHEQYF. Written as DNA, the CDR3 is TGTGCCAGCAGTTACTCGGACCACGAGCAGTACTTC.

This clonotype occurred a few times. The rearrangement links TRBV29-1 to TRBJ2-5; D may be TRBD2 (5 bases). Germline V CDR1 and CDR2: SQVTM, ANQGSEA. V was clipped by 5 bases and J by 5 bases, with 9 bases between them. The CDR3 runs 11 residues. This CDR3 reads CSVCPGETQYF. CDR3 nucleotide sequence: TGCAGCGTTTGCCCGGGGGAGACCCAGTACTTC.

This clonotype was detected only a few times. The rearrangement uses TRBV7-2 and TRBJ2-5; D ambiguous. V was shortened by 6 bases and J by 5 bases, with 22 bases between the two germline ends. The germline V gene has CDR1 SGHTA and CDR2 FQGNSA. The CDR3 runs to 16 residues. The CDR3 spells CASSLLTDNPEETQYF. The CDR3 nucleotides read TGTGCCAGCAGTCTTCTCACTGATAACCCTGAGGAGACCCAGTACTTC.

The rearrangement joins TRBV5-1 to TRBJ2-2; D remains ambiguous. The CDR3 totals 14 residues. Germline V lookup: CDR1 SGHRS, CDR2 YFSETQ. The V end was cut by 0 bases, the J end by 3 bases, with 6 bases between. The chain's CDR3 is CASSLVMDTGELFF. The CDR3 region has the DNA TGCGCCAGCAGCTTGGTTATGGACACCGGGGAGCTGTTTTTT. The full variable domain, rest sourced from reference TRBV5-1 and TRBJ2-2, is KAGVTQTPRYLIKTRGQQVTLSCSPISGHRSVSWYQQTPGQGLQFLFEYFSETQRNKGNFPGRFSGRQFSNSRSEMNVSTLELGDSALYLCASSLVMDTGELFFGEGSRLTVL.

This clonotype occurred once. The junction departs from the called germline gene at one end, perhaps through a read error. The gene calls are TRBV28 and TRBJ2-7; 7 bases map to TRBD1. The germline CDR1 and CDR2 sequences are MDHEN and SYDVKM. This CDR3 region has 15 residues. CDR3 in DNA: TGTGCCGGCAGCAAACAGTGGGACAGTCTCTGCGAGCAGTACTTC. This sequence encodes CAGSKQWDSLCEQYF.

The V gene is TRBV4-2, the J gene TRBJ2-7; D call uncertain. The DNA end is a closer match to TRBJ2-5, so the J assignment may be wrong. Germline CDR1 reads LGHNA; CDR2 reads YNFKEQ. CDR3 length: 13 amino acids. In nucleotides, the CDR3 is TGTGCCAGCAGCCAAGTGCAGGAAGAGACCCAGTACTTC. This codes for CASSQVQEETQYF.

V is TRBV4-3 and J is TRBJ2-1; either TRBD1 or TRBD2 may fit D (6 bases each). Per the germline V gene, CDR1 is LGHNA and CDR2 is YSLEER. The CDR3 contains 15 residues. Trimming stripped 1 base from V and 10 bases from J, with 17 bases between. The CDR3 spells CASSQGGDMLQEQFF. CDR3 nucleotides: TGCGCCAGCAGCCAAGGGGGGGACATGTTACAAGAGCAGTTCTTC.

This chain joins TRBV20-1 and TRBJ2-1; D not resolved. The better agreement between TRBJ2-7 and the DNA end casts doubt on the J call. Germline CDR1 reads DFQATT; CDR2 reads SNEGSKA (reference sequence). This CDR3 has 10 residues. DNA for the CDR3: TGCAGTGCTATTTACAATGAGCAGTACTTC. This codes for CSAIYNEQYF.

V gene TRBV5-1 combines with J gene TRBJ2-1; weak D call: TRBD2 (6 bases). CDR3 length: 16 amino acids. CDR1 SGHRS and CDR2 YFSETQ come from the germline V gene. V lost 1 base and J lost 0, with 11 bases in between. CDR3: CASSLLTGSSYNEQFF. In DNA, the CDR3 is TGCGCCAGCAGCTTGTTGACCGGGAGCTCCTACAATGAGCAGTTCTTC.

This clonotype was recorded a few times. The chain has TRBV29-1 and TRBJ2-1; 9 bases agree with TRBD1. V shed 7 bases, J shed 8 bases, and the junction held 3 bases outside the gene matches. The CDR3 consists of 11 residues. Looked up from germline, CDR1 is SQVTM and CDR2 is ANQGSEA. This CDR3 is CSGRTGDEQFF. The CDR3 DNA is TGCAGCGGGCGGACAGGGGATGAGCAGTTCTTC.

CDR3 region: CASSDHSTYEQYF. CDR3 DNA sequence: TGTGCCAGCAGTGACCACAGCACCTACGAGCAGTACTTC. V is TRBV2 and J is TRBJ2-7, with D unclear. CDR1 SNHLY and CDR2 FYNNEI come from the germline V gene. This CDR3 is built from 13 residues. V dropped 3 bases and J dropped 2 bases, with 8 bases sitting between them.

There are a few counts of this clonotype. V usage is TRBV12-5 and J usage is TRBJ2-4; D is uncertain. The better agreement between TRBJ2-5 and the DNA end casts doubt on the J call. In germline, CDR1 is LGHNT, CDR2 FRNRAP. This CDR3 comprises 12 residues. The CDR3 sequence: CASGSSQETQYF. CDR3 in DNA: TGTGCTAGTGGTTCGTCTCAAGAGACCCAGTACTTC.

The CDR3 is CASSSNAGQGAFDNEQFF. The CDR3 DNA reads TGTGCCAGCAGCTCGAATGCGGGACAGGGGGCCTTCGACAATGAGCAGTTCTTC. This chain uses TRBV11-2 with TRBJ2-1, with TRBD1 matching over 12 bases. Germline values: CDR1 SGHAT, CDR2 FQNNGV. The ends lost 4 bases at V and 5 bases at J; junction bases unmatched: 12. CDR3 length equals 18 residues.

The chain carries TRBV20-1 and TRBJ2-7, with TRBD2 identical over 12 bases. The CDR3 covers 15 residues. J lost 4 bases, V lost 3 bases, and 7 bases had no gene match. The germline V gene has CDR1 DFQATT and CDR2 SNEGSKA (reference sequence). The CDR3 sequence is CSASSLAGGGYEQYF. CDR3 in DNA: TGCAGTGCTAGTTCCCTAGCGGGAGGGGGTTACGAGCAGTACTTC.

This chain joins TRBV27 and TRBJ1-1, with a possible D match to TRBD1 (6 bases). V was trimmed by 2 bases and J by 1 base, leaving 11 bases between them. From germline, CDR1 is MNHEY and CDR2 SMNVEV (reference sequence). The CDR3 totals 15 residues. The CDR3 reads CASSLMGHSNTEAFF. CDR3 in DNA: TGTGCCAGCAGTTTAATGGGACATTCGAACACTGAAGCTTTCTTT.